The rows below give T cell receptor beta chains drawn from one sample of a study of sequential checkpoint blockade in melanoma. Generated by immunoSEQ multiplex PCR, the TCRdb table keeps only in-frame clones and is missing some. The table shows tens of thousands of clones, with approximately 90% occurring only once. Here the sequenced sample was CD8+ T cells sorted from blood (inferred from file names), taken from a patient given nivolumab and ipilimumab in sequence. These receptors were taken from a human donor with melanoma. The CDR3 runs from the conserved cysteine through the conserved F or W. D genes are given only for firm matches. Clone size, where shown, is once, few, many, or a class for clones that have expanded.

cdr3_nt	cdr3_aa	d_call	clone_size	j_call	v_call
TGTGCCAGCAGCGACAGGGGCTCCTACGAGCAGTACTTC	CASSDRGSYEQYF	TRBD1	few	TRBJ2-7	TRBV7-9
TGTGCCAGCAGTTCATTTTTGACAGGGGGCGGGCAAGAGACCCAGTACTTC	CASSSFLTGGGQETQYF	TRBD1	few	TRBJ2-5	TRBV27
TGTGCCAGCAGTGAAACCGTCGGGAGCACAGATACGCAGTATTTT	CASSETVGSTDTQYF	-	once	TRBJ2-3	TRBV6-1
TGTGCCAGCAGTCCGCCTCTATTCCATGAGCAGTTCTTC	CASSPPLFHEQFF	-	-	TRBJ2-1	TRBV27
TGTGCCAGTACCCCCTCGGGACAGCCCTCCTACGAGCAGTACTTC	CASTPSGQPSYEQYF	TRBD1	once	TRBJ2-7	TRBV19
TGTGCCAGCAGCGCCCTACACAGGGAATACAATGAGCAGTTCTTC	CASSALHREYNEQFF	-	-	TRBJ2-1	TRBV9
TGTGCCAGCACCGGGGGAGCGAGCACCGGGGAGCTGTTTTTT	CASTGGASTGELFF	-	-	TRBJ2-2	TRBV6-5
TGTGCCAGCAGCTCAATGACAGGGATGAAGTGGAATGAGCAGTTCTTC	CASSSMTGMKWNEQFF	TRBD1	-	TRBJ2-1	TRBV7-2
TGCGCCAGCAGCCAGGTTGGAGCCGGGGAGCTGTTTTTT	CASSQVGAGELFF	-	-	TRBJ2-2	TRBV4-1
TGTGCCAGCAACACCCATGACCCCCTCAGGGATATTTTCGATGGCTACACCTTC	CASNTHDPLRDIFDGYTF	-	-	TRBJ1-2	TRBV9
TGTGCCAGCAGTTTAGGGACTAGCGGAACCTACGAGCAGTACTTC	CASSLGTSGTYEQYF	TRBD2	-	TRBJ2-7	TRBV27
TGCGCCAGCAGCCAAGATGGGGGCCCTCAGCCCCAGCATTTT	CASSQDGGPQPQHF	-	-	TRBJ1-5	TRBV4-3
TGTGCCAGCAGCTTCGTGGCAGGGGGCTCGGGCAATCAGCCCCAGCATTTT	CASSFVAGGSGNQPQHF	TRBD1	-	TRBJ1-5	TRBV7-9
TGTGCCAGCAGCCATAGCGGGAGGGCTGACAATGAGCAGTTCTTC	CASSHSGRADNEQFF	TRBD2	-	TRBJ2-1	TRBV7-9
TGTGCCAGCAGCACCCCGGGACTAGGCCCCGGGGGGGGAGCCTACAATGAGCAGTTCTTC	CASSTPGLGPGGGAYNEQFF	TRBD2	-	TRBJ2-1	TRBV7-8
TGTGCCAGCAGTTTCGGACAGCCTAATCAGCCCCAGCATTTT	CASSFGQPNQPQHF	-	few	TRBJ1-5	TRBV28
TGTGCCAGCAGCTTAGCAGGCAACCGTCGCGAGCAGTACTTC	CASSLAGNRREQYF	-	-	TRBJ2-7	TRBV11-2
TGTGCCAGTAGTATAGCGGGAGGGATATCCGGGGAGCTGTTTTTT	CASSIAGGISGELFF	TRBD2	-	TRBJ2-2	TRBV19
TGTGCCAGCAGCCAAGAAAGGGGTTACGAGCAGTACTTC	CASSQERGYEQYF	-	-	TRBJ2-7	TRBV7-3
TGTGCCAGCAGCTTAGAGGTAGGACTTGTCTACGAGCAGTACTTC	CASSLEVGLVYEQYF	-	-	TRBJ2-7	TRBV11-2
TGTGCCAGCAGCTTCGGCGGGGCAGATACGCAGTATTTT	CASSFGGADTQYF	-	-	TRBJ2-3	TRBV5-8
TGTGCCAGTAGTAGGCAACGGAGTGAAAAACTGTTTTTT	CASSRQRSEKLFF	-	few	TRBJ1-4	TRBV19
TGCGCCAGCAGCCAAGCGCCTAGTCCAGATACGCAGTATTTT	CASSQAPSPDTQYF	-	-	TRBJ2-3	TRBV4-1
TGTGCCAGTTCGACAGGGGGAATCACTGAAGCTTTCTTT	CASSTGGITEAFF	TRBD1	-	TRBJ1-1	TRBV19
TGCAGCGCCGAGGGGGGGCAAACAGATACGCAGTATTTT	CSAEGGQTDTQYF	-	-	TRBJ2-3	TRBV29-1
TGCGCCAGCAGCTTGGATAGCGGGAAAATCAATGAGCAGTTCTTC	CASSLDSGKINEQFF	TRBD2	-	TRBJ2-1	TRBV5-1
TGTGCCAGCAGCCCCCCGACTCGAGATACGCAGTATTTT	CASSPPTRDTQYF	-	-	TRBJ2-3	TRBV7-9
TGTGCCAGCATGGCCAGGGCGGCAGATACGCAGTATTTT	CASMARAADTQYF	-	-	TRBJ2-3	TRBV28
TGCGCCAGCAGCCCGCAACGCTCCTACGAGCAGTACTTC	CASSPQRSYEQYF	-	-	TRBJ2-7	TRBV4-1
TGCAGCGTTGAAGACAGGACTAGCGGGAGTGTCAATGAGCAGTTCTTC	CSVEDRTSGSVNEQFF	TRBD2	-	TRBJ2-1	TRBV29-1
TGTGCCAGCAGTTCTATCCTAGCCTTGTTGGACACTGAAGCTTTCTTT	CASSSILALLDTEAFF	-	-	TRBJ1-1	TRBV28
TGTGCCAGCAGCTCCGTGACAGGAACTCAAGAGACCCAGTACTTC	CASSSVTGTQETQYF	-	-	TRBJ2-5	TRBV7-9
TGTGCCAGCAGTTCAGAACTAGGTGGGGAGACCCAGTACTTC	CASSSELGGETQYF	-	-	TRBJ2-5	TRBV6-6
TGTGCCATCAGCGGGGGGGGCACTGAAGCTTTCTTT	CAISGGGTEAFF	-	-	TRBJ1-1	TRBV10-3
TGTGCTAGTGGTTTGGTACTCGCAGGACTCTCTTGGGATGAGCAGTTCTTC	CASGLVLAGLSWDEQFF	-	-	TRBJ2-1	TRBV12-5
TGTGCCAGCAGAAACAGGGTGGGCACTGAAGCTTTCTTT	CASRNRVGTEAFF	-	-	TRBJ1-1	TRBV27
TGTGCCAGCAGCCATCCGGGACTAGCCGAATTACAAGAGACCCAGTACTTC	CASSHPGLAELQETQYF	TRBD2	-	TRBJ2-5	TRBV11-3
TGTGCCAGCAGCTTGGTACCTAGCGGGTTGTTGGAGCAGTACTTC	CASSLVPSGLLEQYF	TRBD2	-	TRBJ2-7	TRBV5-4
TGTGCCAGCACCCGGGACGGGACTAGGGGCAACGAGCAGTACTTC	CASTRDGTRGNEQYF	TRBD2	-	TRBJ2-7	TRBV27
TGTGCCAGCAGTCTCCGGGACAGGCCCTACGAGCAGTACTTC	CASSLRDRPYEQYF	TRBD1	-	TRBJ2-7	TRBV11-3
TGTGCCAGCAGGCGAGGATTTAGTTATGGCTACACCTTC	CASRRGFSYGYTF	-	medium-sized	TRBJ1-2	TRBV5-4
TGTGCCAGCAGCTACAGACATTACTACGAGCAGTACTTC	CASSYRHYYEQYF	-	-	TRBJ2-7	TRBV27
TGTGCCAGCAGCCGGACAGGATTATCCTACGAGCAGTACTTC	CASSRTGLSYEQYF	TRBD1	-	TRBJ2-7	TRBV5-4
TGCGCCAGCAGCCAAGATTACGAGTCTTACACCTTC	CASSQDYESYTF	-	-	TRBJ1-2	TRBV4-3
TGTGCCAGCAGCCAAGATAGGGCCACAGGGCTGAACACCGGGGAGCTGTTTTTT	CASSQDRATGLNTGELFF	-	-	TRBJ2-2	TRBV4-2
TGCGCCAGCACCGGATTAAGGTTCGGAGATAGCAATCAGCCCCAGCATTTT	CASTGLRFGDSNQPQHF	-	-	TRBJ1-5	TRBV10-2
TGCAGTGCTAGTTACATTAATGGCTACACCTTC	CSASYINGYTF	-	-	TRBJ1-2	TRBV20-1
TGTGCCAGCAGCTTGACCCCCCGGACAGAGAACACTGAAGCTTTCTTT	CASSLTPRTENTEAFF	-	-	TRBJ1-1	TRBV11-2
TGTGCCAGCAGCTTAAGGGGACAGGGTGGCTATGGCTACACCTTC	CASSLRGQGGYGYTF	TRBD1	-	TRBJ1-2	TRBV7-6
TGTGCCAGCAGCTTGGGACAGGGAAGTCAGCCCCAGCATTTT	CASSLGQGSQPQHF	TRBD1	-	TRBJ1-5	TRBV5-5
TGTGCCAGCAGCTTAGCAGGGGGCGAATATGGCTACACCTTC	CASSLAGGEYGYTF	TRBD1	-	TRBJ1-2	TRBV7-8
TGTGCCAGCATCCCCTCCGGGGTCTCCTACAATGAGCAGTTCTTC	CASIPSGVSYNEQFF	-	-	TRBJ2-1	TRBV5-6
TGTGCCAGCAGTTTAGGGCAGGGGCATGAAAAACTGTTTTTT	CASSLGQGHEKLFF	-	-	TRBJ1-4	TRBV27
TGTGCCAGCAGTTTGGGGGGTGAAAAACTGTTTTTT	CASSLGGEKLFF	-	once	TRBJ1-4	TRBV27
TGCGCCAGCAGCTTAACGAGCGGGAGTGATACGCAGTATTTT	CASSLTSGSDTQYF	TRBD2	-	TRBJ2-3	TRBV5-1
TGTGCCAGCAGCGGGGGGACTGAAGCTTTCTTT	CASSGGTEAFF	-	-	TRBJ1-1	TRBV6-4
TGCGCCAGCGCTTATTACGGGGTCTCCTACGAGCAGTACTTC	CASAYYGVSYEQYF	-	-	TRBJ2-7	TRBV5-1
TGTGCCAGCAGCCGGCAGACAGTCTATGGCTACACCTTC	CASSRQTVYGYTF	-	-	TRBJ1-2	TRBV7-2
TGTGCCAGCAGCTCGCCGGGACTAGCGGGAGGAAACACAGATACGCAGTATTTT	CASSSPGLAGGNTDTQYF	TRBD2	-	TRBJ2-3	TRBV7-3
TGTGCCAGCAGTTTCGGGTTGCTAGGCCCCTACGAGCAGTACTTC	CASSFGLLGPYEQYF	-	-	TRBJ2-7	TRBV28